Listed below are T cell receptor beta chains from one sample, sequenced in a study of T cell repertoires in cytomegalovirus infection. For these receptors, no antigen is known. Via MiXCR, TCRdb re-called the reads, giving one row per CDR3 protein. The data show about 350,000 distinct CDR3 sequences, with around a third seen just once and about 13% held by the top ten. Material: cultured PBMCs, obtained from culture after CMV antigen stimulation. The receptors stem from a human donor in good health (CMV status not recorded). Some clones in this sample may be carry-over from other donors' samples. Both conserved end residues are part of each CDR3. D genes are given only for firm matches. Size tells how often a clone was seen (once, few, many) or the class of an expanded clone, and some rows leave it out.

J gene: TRBJ1-5; V gene: TRBV28; D gene: NA; clone size: NA; CDR3 DNA: TGTGCCAGCACCCATTGGGGACTTGGCAATCAGCCCCAGCATTTT; CDR3 protein: CASTHWGLGNQPQHF
J gene: TRBJ1-4; V gene: TRBV6-6; D gene: NA; clone size: NA; CDR3 DNA: TGTGCCAGCAGGAGAAGTTTAGGGGAAAAACTGTTTTTT; CDR3 protein: CASRRSLGEKLFF
J gene: TRBJ1-1; V gene: TRBV7-8; D gene: NA; clone size: few; CDR3 DNA: TGTGCCAGCAGCCCCCTGGGTCGGTTAGGGGAAGAAGCTTTCTTT; CDR3 protein: CASSPLGRLGEEAFF
J gene: TRBJ2-1; V gene: TRBV7-8; D gene: NA; clone size: many; CDR3 DNA: TGTGCCAGCAGCTCCGGAGTAAACAATGAGCAGTTCTTC; CDR3 protein: CASSSGVNNEQFF
J gene: TRBJ2-1; V gene: TRBV11-3; D gene: NA; clone size: few; CDR3 DNA: TGTGCCAGCAGCCCCCCAAAGGGGGTATCCTACAATGAGCAGTTCTTC; CDR3 protein: CASSPPKGVSYNEQFF
J gene: TRBJ2-2; V gene: TRBV19; D gene: TRBD1; clone size: NA; CDR3 DNA: TGTGCCAGTAGTATAGACCAGGGGGCAGACACCGGGGAGCTGTTTTTT; CDR3 protein: CASSIDQGADTGELFF
J gene: TRBJ2-3; V gene: TRBV7-3; D gene: TRBD1; clone size: NA; CDR3 DNA: TGTGCCAGCAGCCTACTTCCCCTCGGACAGGGGGCAGATACGCAGTATTTT; CDR3 protein: CASSLLPLGQGADTQYF
J gene: TRBJ2-1; V gene: TRBV19; D gene: NA; clone size: NA; CDR3 DNA: TGTGCCACCCGTCACAATCAGCGTAGCTCCTACAATGAGCAGTTCTTC; CDR3 protein: CATRHNQRSSYNEQFF
J gene: TRBJ1-1; V gene: TRBV6-1; D gene: NA; clone size: few; CDR3 DNA: TGTGCCAGCAGCCAAACCGCGGGACCTGAAGCTTTCTTT; CDR3 protein: CASSQTAGPEAFF
J gene: TRBJ2-2; V gene: TRBV12-3/TRBV12-4; D gene: NA; clone size: NA; CDR3 DNA: TGTGCCAGCAGTTTAGGGTCGGGGGAGCTGTTTTTT; CDR3 protein: CASSLGSGELFF
J gene: TRBJ2-1; V gene: TRBV2; D gene: TRBD1; clone size: NA; CDR3 DNA: TGTGCCAGCAGTGAAGCAAGGACAGGAGACAATGAGCAGTTCTTC; CDR3 protein: CASSEARTGDNEQFF
J gene: TRBJ2-7; V gene: TRBV6-2/TRBV6-3; D gene: NA; clone size: NA; CDR3 DNA: TGTGCCAGCAGTTACAAGGGAGGACTACTGTGGGAGCAGTACTTC; CDR3 protein: CASSYKGGLLWEQYF
J gene: TRBJ2-7; V gene: TRBV4-1; D gene: NA; clone size: NA; CDR3 DNA: TGCGCCAGCAGCCAGTCAGGGGCGGACTACGAGCAGTACTTC; CDR3 protein: CASSQSGADYEQYF
J gene: TRBJ2-5; V gene: TRBV12-3/TRBV12-4; D gene: NA; clone size: few; CDR3 DNA: TGTGCCTCTGGGGGACTGATCAACTTGGAGACCCAGTACTTC; CDR3 protein: CASGGLINLETQYF
J gene: TRBJ2-1; V gene: TRBV19; D gene: TRBD2; clone size: few; CDR3 DNA: TGTGCCAGTAGTATATTCCCTAGCGGGAGCTCCTACAATGAGCAGTTCTTC; CDR3 protein: CASSIFPSGSSYNEQFF
J gene: TRBJ2-1; V gene: TRBV11-2; D gene: TRBD2; clone size: few; CDR3 DNA: TGTGCCAGCAGCTTAGCCTCTAGACTAGCCACCTCCTACAATGAGCAGTTCTTC; CDR3 protein: CASSLASRLATSYNEQFF
J gene: TRBJ1-2; V gene: TRBV12-3/TRBV12-4; D gene: NA; clone size: once; CDR3 DNA: TGTGCCAGCAGCCCCCAGGACTTCAACTATGGCTACACCTTC; CDR3 protein: CASSPQDFNYGYTF
J gene: TRBJ2-1; V gene: TRBV7-9; D gene: TRBD1; clone size: NA; CDR3 DNA: TGTGCCAGCAGCTTACCCCGACAGGGGCCGCGGGACAATGAGCAGTTCTTC; CDR3 protein: CASSLPRQGPRDNEQFF
J gene: TRBJ2-1; V gene: TRBV28; D gene: NA; clone size: NA; CDR3 DNA: TGTGCCAGCAGTCCTGGGGGACCGTTGGGAAATGAGCAGTTCTTC; CDR3 protein: CASSPGGPLGNEQFF
J gene: TRBJ1-1; V gene: TRBV12-3/TRBV12-4; D gene: NA; clone size: few; CDR3 DNA: TGTGCCAGCAGTTTCCAGGAGACTGAAGCTTTCTTT; CDR3 protein: CASSFQETEAFF
J gene: TRBJ2-3; V gene: TRBV7-2; D gene: NA; clone size: NA; CDR3 DNA: TGTGCCAGCAGCTTAAGTGGCCATACCACAGATACGCAGTATTTT; CDR3 protein: CASSLSGHTTDTQYF
J gene: TRBJ2-1; V gene: TRBV7-9; D gene: NA; clone size: many; CDR3 DNA: TGTGCCAGCAGCTTAGAGTCCGCTGGGGCCAATGAGCAGTTCTTC; CDR3 protein: CASSLESAGANEQFF
J gene: TRBJ2-5; V gene: TRBV25-1; D gene: TRBD2; clone size: NA; CDR3 DNA: TGTGCCAGCAGTTCAGGATCCAGGACTAGGCGGGAGACCCAGTACTTC; CDR3 protein: CASSSGSRTRRETQYF
J gene: TRBJ2-5; V gene: TRBV6-6; D gene: NA; clone size: NA; CDR3 DNA: TGTGCCAGCAGTTCCTTCATCAGCCAAGAGACCCAGTACTTC; CDR3 protein: CASSSFISQETQYF